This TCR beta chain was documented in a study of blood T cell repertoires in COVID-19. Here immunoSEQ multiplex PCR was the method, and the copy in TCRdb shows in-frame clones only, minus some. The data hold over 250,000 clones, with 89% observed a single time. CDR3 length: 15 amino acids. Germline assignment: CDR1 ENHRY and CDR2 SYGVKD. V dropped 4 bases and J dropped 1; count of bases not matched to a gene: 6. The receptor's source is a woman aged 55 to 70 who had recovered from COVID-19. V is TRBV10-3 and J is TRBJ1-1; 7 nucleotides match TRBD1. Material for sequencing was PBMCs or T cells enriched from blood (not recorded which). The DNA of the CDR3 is TGTGCCATCAGTGGAGAAAGGGGGCGGAACACTGAAGCTTTCTTT. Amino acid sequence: CAISGERGRNTEAFF.